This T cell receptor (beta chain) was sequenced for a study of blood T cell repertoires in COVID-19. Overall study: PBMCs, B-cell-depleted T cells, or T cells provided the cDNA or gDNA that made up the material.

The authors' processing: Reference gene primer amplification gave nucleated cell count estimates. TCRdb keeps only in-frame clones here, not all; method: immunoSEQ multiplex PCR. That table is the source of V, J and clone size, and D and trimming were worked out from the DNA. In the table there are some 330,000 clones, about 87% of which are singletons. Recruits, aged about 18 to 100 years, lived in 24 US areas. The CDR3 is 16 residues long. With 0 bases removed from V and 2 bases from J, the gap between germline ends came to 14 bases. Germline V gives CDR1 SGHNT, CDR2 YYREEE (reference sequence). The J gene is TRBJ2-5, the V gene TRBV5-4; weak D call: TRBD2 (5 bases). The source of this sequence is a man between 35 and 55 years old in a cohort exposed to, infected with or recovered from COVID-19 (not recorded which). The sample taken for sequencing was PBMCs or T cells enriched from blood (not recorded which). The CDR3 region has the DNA TGTGCCAGCAGCTTGGCTAGCCGGGCATTTCAAGAGACCCAGTACTTC. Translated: CASSLASRAFQETQYF.